These 11 T cell receptor beta chains were all obtained from the same sample, sequenced in a study of PD-1 blockade in classical Hodgkin lymphoma. With no exception, relapse followed autologous stem cell transplantation in all patients, and brentuximab vedotin exposure varied. Profiling relied on immunoSEQ multiplex PCR, and the TCRdb table lists in-frame clones only, not all of them. Among some 43,000 clones listed, around 86% were seen once. The source material was peripheral blood mononuclear cells (PBMCs), sampled before the second cycle of nivolumab. The origin of the receptors is a human donor with classical Hodgkin lymphoma.

This clone was seen just once. The CDR3 region has the DNA TGTGCCAGCATGTGGGGACAGGGGGTCTACGAGCAGTACTTC. It codes for CASMWGQGVYEQYF. The chain has TRBV6-5 and TRBJ2-7; 11 bases fit TRBD1. The CDR3 runs to 14 residues. Per germline, CDR1 MNHEY and CDR2 SVGAGI. V shed 7 bases, J shed 3 bases, and the junction held 5 bases outside the gene matches.

This chain connects TRBV14 to TRBJ1-3; no firm D call. CDR1 is SGHDN and CDR2 is FVKESK in the germline V gene. Trimming took off 1 base at V and 0 bases at J, with 10 bases between the two ends. This CDR3 comprises 16 residues. The CDR3 DNA follows: TGTGCCAGCAGCCAAGGAGGTGGCTACTCTGGAAACACCATATATTTT. Protein: CASSQGGGYSGNTIYF. The full variable domain, in which reference TRBV14 and TRBJ1-3 provide the parts outside the CDR3, is EAGVTQFPSHSVIEKGQTVTLRCDPISGHDNLYWYRRVMGKEIKFLLHFVKESKQDESGMPNNRFLAERTGGTYSTLKVQPAELEDSGVYFCASSQGGGYSGNTIYFGEGSWLTVV.

The V gene is TRBV19, the J gene TRBJ2-7; no clear D. The V end lost 4 bases, the J end lost 3 bases, and 16 bases lay between the germline ends. Germline CDR1 LNHDA, CDR2 SQIVND (reference sequence). This CDR3 has 15 residues. The CDR3 sequence: CASSTTTDWSYEQYF. CDR3 sequence (DNA): TGTGCCAGTAGTACTACGACTGACTGGAGCTACGAGCAGTACTTC. Full variable domain (missing parts from reference TRBV19 and TRBJ2-7): DGGITQSPKYLFRKEGQNVTLSCEQNLNHDAMYWYRQDPGQGLRLIYYSQIVNDFQKGDIAEGYSVSREKKESFPLTVTSAQKNPTAFYLCASSTTTDWSYEQYFGPGTRLTVT.

This clone has just a few counts. The chain employs TRBV19 and TRBJ2-1; 9 bases fit TRBD2. V lost 9 bases and J lost 8; bases outside the gene matches: 11. Germline V gives CDR1 LNHDA, CDR2 SQIVND (reference sequence). The CDR3 sequence is 14 residues long. In DNA, the CDR3 is TGTGCCAGCGTTAGTAGCGGGGGCGGGGATGAGCAGTTCTTC. Its translation is CASVSSGGGDEQFF.

The genes are TRBV28 and TRBJ1-2; TRBD1 agrees at 7 bases. The V and J ends lost 7 bases and 6 bases, in that order; junction bases with no gene match: 8. The CDR3 runs 13 residues. The germline V gene has CDR1 MDHEN and CDR2 SYDVKM. The CDR3 coding sequence is TGTGCCAGCACTCAACAGGGGCTCGATGGCTACACCTTC. Translating it yields CASTQQGLDGYTF.

The J gene is TRBJ2-7, the V gene TRBV25-1, with TRBD1 matching over 11 bases. CDR1 is MGHDK and CDR2 is SYGVNS in the germline V gene. The CDR3 length is 16 residues. Trimming took 4 bases from V and 7 from J; bases not matched to a gene: 12. As DNA, the CDR3 is TGTGCCAGCAGTGTCAAACGGGACAGGGGGTTCGGGGAGCAGTACTTC. It encodes CASSVKRDRGFGEQYF.

This clone was seen once. The J gene is TRBJ2-7, the V gene TRBV6-6, with D possibly TRBD2 on 6 matching bases. The germline V and J ends were trimmed by 5 bases and 3 bases, with 20 bases remaining between them. Per the germline V gene, CDR1 is MNHNY and CDR2 is SVGAGI (reference sequence). The CDR3 spans 16 residues. The CDR3 DNA sequence: TGTGCCAGCAGTAGGGGTAGAGGAGGGAGGTTCTACGAGCAGTACTTC. It translates to CASSRGRGGRFYEQYF.

This clone has only a few counts. This chain uses TRBV7-8 with TRBJ2-5, with TRBD2 matching 8 bases. Germline CDR1 SGHVS, CDR2 FQNEAQ. V dropped 2 bases and J dropped 3; count of bases not matched to a gene: 14. The CDR3 consists of 18 residues. CDR3 protein: CASSLRGPGQAGEETQYF. As DNA, the CDR3 is TGTGCCAGCAGCTTACGGGGCCCCGGCCAAGCGGGGGAAGAGACCCAGTACTTC. Together with reference TRBV7-8 and TRBJ2-5, the CDR3 gives the full variable domain: GAGVSQSPRYKVAKRGQDVALRCDPISGHVSLFWYQQALGQGPEFLTYFQNEAQLDKSGLPSDRFFAERPEGSVSTLKIQRTQQEDSAVYLCASSLRGPGQAGEETQYFGPGTRLLVL.

The chain employs TRBV5-1 and TRBJ2-2; TRBD1 aligns across 9 bases. Trimming took 4 bases from V and 3 from J; bases not matched to a gene: 7. CDR1 SGHRS and CDR2 YFSETQ come from the germline V gene. The CDR3 has 16 residues. This chain's CDR3 is CASSPGQGPHTGELFF. The CDR3 nucleotides are TGCGCCAGCAGCCCTGGACAGGGGCCCCACACCGGGGAGCTGTTTTTT.

The V and J genes are TRBV7-9 and TRBJ2-7; TRBD2 aligns across 11 bases. Trimming took 5 bases from V and 0 from J; bases not matched to a gene: 3. The CDR3 is made up of 15 amino acids. Germline V CDR1 and CDR2: SEHNR, FQNEAQ (reference sequence). For the CDR3, the DNA is TGTGCCAGCAGCCTACTAGCGGGGGACTCCTACGAGCAGTACTTC. Encoded protein: CASSLLAGDSYEQYF. Full variable domain (outside the CDR3, taken from reference TRBV7-9 and TRBJ2-7): DTGVSQNPRHKITKRGQNVTFRCDPISEHNRLYWYRQTLGQGPEFLTYFQNEAQLEKSRLLSDRFSAERPKGSFSTLEIQRTEQGDSAMYLCASSLLAGDSYEQYFGPGTRLTVT.

The chain couples TRBV28 to TRBJ2-1, with 10 bases fitting TRBD2. CDR3 length: 20 residues. CDR1 and CDR2 (germline): MDHEN, SYDVKM. The junction had 13 bases not matched to a gene; V was cut back by 2 bases and J by 0 bases. CDR3 loop: CASSLPLRLAGVSSYNEQFF. The DNA for the CDR3 is TGTGCCAGCAGTTTACCCCTTAGGCTAGCGGGGGTAAGCTCCTACAATGAGCAGTTCTTC.